The rows below give T cell receptor beta chains drawn from one sample of a study of blood T cell repertoires in COVID-19. Assay used: immunoSEQ multiplex PCR; TCRdb lists only in-frame clones, some missing. The sample lists about 130,000 clones; 70% to 80% were seen once. The sequenced sample was peripheral blood. The receptor source for this set is a woman between 65 and 79 years old with COVID-19, enrolled during active disease. The CDR3 runs from the conserved cysteine through the conserved F or W. Fields, in order: clone size, D gene, J gene, V gene, CDR3 protein, CDR3 DNA. The D gene is left open where the match is weak. Not every row has a clone size; where given, it reads once, few, many or a size class.

NA NA TRBJ2-3 TRBV15 CATSRLTGSDTQYF TGTGCCACCAGCAGACTAACAGGGTCAGATACGCAGTATTTT
NA NA TRBJ2-1 TRBV2 CASSAEISYNEQFF TGTGCCAGCAGTGCGGAGATCTCCTACAATGAGCAGTTCTTC
medium-sized NA TRBJ1-3 TRBV11-2 CASSFSQASSGNTIYF TGTGCCAGCAGCTTTTCACAGGCAAGCTCTGGAAACACCATATATTTT
NA TRBD1 TRBJ2-7 TRBV27 CASSWWTARGYEQYF TGTGCCAGCAGTTGGTGGACCGCCAGGGGGTACGAGCAGTACTTC
NA TRBD1 TRBJ1-2 TRBV6-6 CASSFRTGLRDGYTF TGTGCCAGCAGTTTCAGGACAGGGCTTAGGGATGGCTACACCTTC
NA NA TRBJ2-3 TRBV29-1 CSVDWSSGTDTQYF TGCAGCGTTGATTGGTCTAGCGGCACAGATACGCAGTATTTT
NA NA TRBJ1-6 TRBV10-3 CAISDGVGNSPLHF TGTGCCATCAGTGACGGAGTTGGCAATTCACCCCTCCACTTT
NA NA TRBJ2-1 TRBV9 CASSARDNEQFF TGTGCCAGCAGCGCCCGGGACAATGAGCAGTTCTTC
NA TRBD2 TRBJ2-3 TRBV5-1 CASSSGLAGGRGSTDTQYF TGCGCCAGCAGCTCGGGACTAGCGGGGGGCCGGGGGAGCACAGATACGCAGTATTTT
NA TRBD2 TRBJ2-2 TRBV6-1 CASSALAGGLGGELFF TGTGCCAGCAGTGCACTAGCGGGGGGGCTAGGCGGGGAGCTGTTTTTT
NA NA TRBJ1-2 TRBV5-6 CASSPFGDSNYGYTF TGTGCCAGCAGTCCCTTCGGGGACTCGAACTATGGCTACACCTTC
NA TRBD2 TRBJ2-7 TRBV27 CASSPAAGVNEQYF TGTGCCAGCAGTCCGGCCGCGGGGGTCAACGAGCAGTACTTC
NA NA TRBJ2-5 TRBV7-2 CASSLGLLGSQETQYF TGTGCCAGCAGCTTAGGGTTGCTGGGCAGCCAAGAGACCCAGTACTTC
NA TRBD2 TRBJ2-7 TRBV4-2 CASSQEEGSAGGSYEQYF TGTGCCAGCAGCCAAGAGGAGGGATCGGCGGGGGGATCCTACGAGCAGTACTTC
NA TRBD1 TRBJ1-4 TRBV19 CASTSRLDRVNEKLFF TGTGCCAGTACCTCTAGGCTGGACAGGGTGAATGAAAAACTGTTTTTT
NA NA TRBJ2-2 TRBV9 CASSPLLTGELFF TGTGCCAGCAGTCCCTTACTAACCGGGGAGCTGTTTTTT
NA NA TRBJ1-1 TRBV6-5 CASSPPTENTEAFF TGTGCCAGCAGCCCCCCCACTGAGAACACTGAAGCTTTCTTT
NA TRBD1 TRBJ1-2 TRBV2 CASSTNSGTGWGGYGYTF TGTGCCAGCAGCACCAACTCCGGGACAGGGTGGGGTGGCTATGGCTACACCTTC
NA NA TRBJ2-2 TRBV27 CASSLSWGVTGELFF TGTGCCAGCAGTTTATCTTGGGGGGTCACCGGGGAGCTGTTTTTT
NA NA TRBJ2-5 TRBV6-2/TRBV6-3 CASSGQSGTQYF TGTGCCAGCAGCGGACAGTCAGGGACCCAGTACTTC
NA NA TRBJ1-2 TRBV25-1 CASTGQHPYGYTF TGTGCCAGCACCGGACAGCACCCCTATGGCTACACCTTC
NA NA TRBJ2-5 TRBV5-1 CASSLAAGQETQYF TGCGCCAGCAGCTTGGCGGCAGGACAAGAGACCCAGTACTTC
NA TRBD1 TRBJ1-2 TRBV27 CASSSRQGAVYGYTF TGTGCCAGCAGCTCACGACAGGGGGCTGTCTATGGCTACACCTTC
NA TRBD2 TRBJ2-3 TRBV3-1/TRBV3-2 CASSQVSGASTDTQYF TGTGCCAGCAGCCAAGTTAGCGGGGCTAGCACAGATACGCAGTATTTT
NA NA TRBJ2-7 TRBV20-1 CSARQVVEQYF TGCAGTGCGAGACAGGTTGTTGAGCAGTACTTC
NA NA TRBJ1-2 TRBV5-5 CASSLNSRGGIGYTF TGTGCCAGCAGCTTAAACAGCCGGGGAGGGATCGGCTACACCTTC
NA NA TRBJ1-3 TRBV10-3 CAISPGQGNTIYF TGTGCCATCAGCCCCGGACAGGGAAACACCATATATTTT
NA TRBD1 TRBJ1-2 TRBV5-1 CASSRDRVAGGGYTF TGCGCCAGCAGCCGGGACAGGGTCGCCGGGGGTGGCTACACCTTC
few TRBD2 TRBJ2-1 TRBV4-1 CASSVGTSLNEQFF TGCGCCAGCAGCGTCGGGACTAGCTTGAATGAGCAGTTCTTC
NA TRBD1 TRBJ1-2 TRBV18 CASSRGQTMVRGYTF TGTGCCAGCTCACGGGGACAGACAATGGTGCGTGGCTACACCTTC
NA TRBD2 TRBJ2-5 TRBV6-2/TRBV6-3 CASSYSAGGLEETQYF TGTGCCAGCAGTTACTCGGCGGGGGGGCTGGAGGAGACCCAGTACTTC
NA TRBD1 TRBJ2-7 TRBV7-9 CASSADRGYEQYF TGTGCCAGCAGCGCGGACAGGGGCTACGAGCAGTACTTC
NA NA TRBJ1-6 TRBV9 CASSVTGDNSPLHF TGTGCCAGCAGCGTTACAGGAGATAATTCACCCCTCCACTTT
NA NA TRBJ1-5 TRBV4-3 CASSPNLGGQPQHF TGCGCCAGCAGCCCCAACTTGGGGGGTCAGCCCCAGCATTTT
NA NA TRBJ2-1 TRBV5-4 CVTGGWGMYEQFF TGTGTCACCGGGGGATGGGGGATGTATGAGCAGTTCTTC
few NA TRBJ2-7 TRBV2 CASARVEGNEQYF TGTGCCAGCGCAAGGGTGGAGGGAAACGAGCAGTACTTC
NA TRBD1 TRBJ2-1 TRBV7-9 CASSTATGGNAEQFF TGTGCCAGCAGCACAGCGACAGGGGGAAATGCTGAGCAGTTCTTC
NA TRBD1 TRBJ2-7 TRBV3-1/TRBV3-2 CASSQDRGRHYEQYF TGTGCCAGCAGCCAGGACAGGGGGCGGCACTACGAGCAGTACTTC
few TRBD1 TRBJ1-5 TRBV15 CATSDRGGSSNQPQHF TGTGCCACTTCAGACAGGGGAGGGAGTAGCAATCAGCCCCAGCATTTT
once TRBD1 TRBJ2-7 TRBV6-5 CASIRTGGGYEQYF TGTGCCAGCATTAGGACAGGGGGCGGATACGAGCAGTACTTC
once NA TRBJ1-2 TRBV2 CASSEQNYGYTF TGTGCCAGCAGTGAACAGAACTATGGCTACACCTTC
NA NA TRBJ2-1 TRBV7-8 CASSSQGTISYNEQFF TGTGCCAGCAGCTCCCAGGGGACCATCTCCTACAATGAGCAGTTCTTC
NA NA TRBJ2-7 TRBV4-2 CASSQVGGGTYEQYF TGTGCCAGCAGCCAAGTCGGCGGGGGCACATACGAGCAGTACTTC
NA NA TRBJ2-2 TRBV2 CASSSGSNTGELFF TGTGCCAGCAGTTCAGGTTCTAACACCGGGGAGCTGTTTTTT
NA NA TRBJ2-1 TRBV9 CASSVSLNEQFF TGTGCCAGCAGCGTAAGCCTGAATGAGCAGTTCTTC